This entry is about one T cell receptor beta chain. Its cognate antigen is unknown. This specimen comes from a study of cytomegalovirus exposure and HLA in healthy donors. With 60 Vbeta and 13 Jbeta primers, the PCR was carried out. Sequencing used immunoSEQ multiplex PCR; TCRdb keeps in-frame clones, though not all of them. Among 200,000 or so clones listed, around 75% were seen once. The germline gives CDR1 SGHRS, CDR2 YFSETQ. This CDR3 has 13 amino acids. The junction had 4 bases not matched to a gene; V was cut back by 4 bases and J by 5 bases. Points from the study as a whole: Some segments of the V type, notably TRBV6-2 and TRBV6-3, were excluded as indistinguishable.

This TCR was recovered from a male donor in good health and CMV-seropositive. This rearrangement joins TRBV5-1 to TRBJ1-2, with TRBD1 matching over 8 bases. Sample: PBMCs. CDR3 DNA: TGCGCCAGCAGCGAAAGGACAGGGTATGGCTACACCTTC. This translates into CASSERTGYGYTF.